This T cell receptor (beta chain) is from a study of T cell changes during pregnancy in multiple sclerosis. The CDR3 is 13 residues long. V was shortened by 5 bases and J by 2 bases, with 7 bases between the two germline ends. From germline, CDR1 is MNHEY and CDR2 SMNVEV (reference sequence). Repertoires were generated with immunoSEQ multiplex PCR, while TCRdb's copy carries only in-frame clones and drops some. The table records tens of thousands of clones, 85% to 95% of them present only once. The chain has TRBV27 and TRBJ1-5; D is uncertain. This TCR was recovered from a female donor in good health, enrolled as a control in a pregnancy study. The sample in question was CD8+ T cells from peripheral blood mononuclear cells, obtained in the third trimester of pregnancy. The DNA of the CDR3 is TGTGCCAGCAGTCAGGTAGGCAATCAGCCCCAGCATTTT. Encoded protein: CASSQVGNQPQHF.